This T cell receptor (beta chain) stems from a study of T cells in Graves' hyperthyroidism and ophthalmopathy. Study at large: Specimen type is peripheral blood, collected at initial diagnosis prior to any treatment. Findings and caveats of the study: In the blood, most expanded thyroid clonotypes above 0.001 appeared as well.

This CDR3 region has 15 residues. The junction had 2 bases not matched to a gene; V was cut back by 2 bases and J by 7 bases. Per germline, CDR1 ENHRY and CDR2 SYGVKD. Amplification of TCR beta CDR3 regions was performed using RNA transcripts as template. In the first-round RT-PCR of the TCR CDR3, the HTBI primer set was used. Each CDR3 protein is one row after TCRdb ran MiXCR on the multiplex PCR reads. The sample consists of approximately 370,000 distinct CDR3 sequences, more than 13% of them appearing once. This clonotype was observed a handful of times. Its specificity is unknown. Graves' hyperthyroidism was deemed stable given no ophthalmopathy progression within 18 months. Diagnosis relied on clinical symptoms, serum thyroxine and TRAb, thyroid ultrasound and orbital computed tomography.

The origin of this receptor is a woman aged 25 to 39 with Graves' hyperthyroidism. The chain joins TRBV10-3 to TRBJ1-6; 10 positions match TRBD1. Sequencing was carried out using blood. CDR3 residues: CAISEATGGNSPLHF. The CDR3 DNA reads TGTGCCATCAGTGAGGCGACAGGGGGCAATTCACCCCTCCACTTT.